The entry below describes one TCR beta chain. Its specific antigen is unknown. The sample holds no much larger clone one base away, and base qualities are not on file. Read against the paper, the sample's time point label means: blood 4 weeks post-SBRT, at nephrectomy. Per the publication, the treatment or condition label means: 15 Gy SBRT to primary tumor, nephrectomy 4 weeks later. The samples were obtained from a clinical trial, where primary renal cell carcinomas were treated with 15 Gy stereotactic body radiation therapy and then removed by nephrectomy 4 weeks afterward. To follow tumor-enriched clonotypes, peripheral blood was collected serially from radiation-treated patients at baseline and again at 2 weeks and 4 weeks after SBRT. Renal cell carcinoma with clear cell pathology was present in all patients. Genomic DNA for TCR sequencing was prepared using the QIAamp DNA Blood Mini Kit (Qiagen). Samples were included in the analyses only if all quality control checks were passed.

TCR beta libraries were generated from genomic DNA with the immunoSEQ kit, following the manufacturer's recommendations. For library preparation, a first multiplex PCR was performed with proprietary primers, followed by a second PCR in which unique barcodes were added, and bead cleanups were performed after each round. A kit-provided positive control reaction and a negative control reaction were included in every sample batch. The final libraries were assessed on an Agilent 4200 TapeStation D1000 ScreenTape, pooled by volume, and quantified by qPCR. An Illumina NextSeq500 fitted with a MidOutput 150-cycle cartridge performed the sequencing, running 156 Read1 cycles and 15 Index1 cycles with the kit's custom primers. The pooled library was loaded at around 1 pM, and around 22% PhiX control was spiked in. Per the original workflow: Vendor-processed data were analyzed in R, and a clonotype was defined as all T cells sharing the same CDR3 nucleotide sequence. In the clone abundance analyses, frequencies in each sample were normalized to that sample's 10,000 most abundant clones. Before analysis, public T cell clones were removed, and these numbered fewer than six per sample on average. An abundance difference of at least 32-fold between compartments was the criterion for calling clonotypes tumor-enriched or baseline blood-enriched. A beta-binomial differential abundance model was used to identify clonotypes that expanded or contracted between blood time points. Similarity between tumor and blood repertoires was quantified using the Baroni-Urbani and Buser coefficient, and groups were compared with two-tailed Wilcoxon tests in R. TCRdb took this table from immuneACCESS and kept in-frame rearrangements with V and J called. Such tables lack part of the clones; where checked against another copy, unresolved V genes explain under half of the gap, and the rest is unexplained. V, J and clone size reflect that table, while D and trimming were determined from the DNA. The sample contains more than 60,000 clones, roughly 80% of them found a single time. 2.4% of the sample belongs to the ten largest clones.

The CDR3 goes from the cysteine to the phenylalanine over 16 residues. The sequence is cut down to CDR3 DNA, 48 bases in frame from base 1. The germline V gene (reference sequence) specifies WNHNN as CDR1 and SYGVQD as CDR2. The germline ends are 16 bases apart after V is trimmed by 4 bases and J by 1 base. The entry originates in a study of radiation and T cells in renal cell carcinoma (TCRdb year 2020). Regarding the complete study: In total, some 50 samples underwent TCR beta sequencing: some 25 tumors plus 27 peripheral blood samples. The final blood draw took place at 4 weeks after radiation, the same time as nephrectomy. In the 53 samples combined, 4 million to 5 million unique CDR3 nucleotide sequences were found, encoding 2 million to 3 million unique CDR3 amino acid sequences.

What the authors observed across the whole study: Effects of radiation dose or scheduling on the TCR repertoire could not be addressed with the single-armed trial design. An increase in top tumor clonotypes in blood was observed from baseline to 2 weeks post-radiation, followed by contraction by 4 weeks, which was taken to suggest transient expansion of tumor-resident clones. No pretreatment tumor biopsies were available, so the baseline intratumoral presence of clonotypes could not be determined. Changes in the blood repertoire were not tracked past 4 weeks after treatment.

The source was blood, collected from a patient whose treatment included radiotherapy and nephrectomy. Rearrangement joined TRBV10-1 to TRBJ1-1; the D segment cannot be called with confidence. This sequence was found in a woman aged 55-70 years with renal cell carcinoma. The nucleotide sequence is given as TGCGCCAGCAGTGTGGGTGGACGGGCCAGGAACACTGAAGCTTTCTTT. Its product reads: CASSVGGRARNTEAFF.